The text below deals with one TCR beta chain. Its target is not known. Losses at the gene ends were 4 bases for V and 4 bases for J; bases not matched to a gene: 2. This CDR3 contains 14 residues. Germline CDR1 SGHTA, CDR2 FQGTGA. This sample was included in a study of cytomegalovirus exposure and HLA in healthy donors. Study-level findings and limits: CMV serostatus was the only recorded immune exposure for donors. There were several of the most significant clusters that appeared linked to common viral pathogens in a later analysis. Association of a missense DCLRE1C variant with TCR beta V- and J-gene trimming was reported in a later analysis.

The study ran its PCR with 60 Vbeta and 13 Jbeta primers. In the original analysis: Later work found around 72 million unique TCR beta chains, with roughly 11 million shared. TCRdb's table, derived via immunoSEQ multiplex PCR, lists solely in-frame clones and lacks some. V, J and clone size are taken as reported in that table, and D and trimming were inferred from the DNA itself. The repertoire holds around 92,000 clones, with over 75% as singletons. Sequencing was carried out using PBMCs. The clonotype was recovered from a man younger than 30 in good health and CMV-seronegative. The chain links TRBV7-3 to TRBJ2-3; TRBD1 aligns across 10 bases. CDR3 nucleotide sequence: TGTGCCAGCAGCTCGACAGGGGGCTCAGATACGCAGTATTTT. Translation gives CASSSTGGSDTQYF.